The clone carrying this T cell receptor beta chain came up many times. Its cognate antigen is unknown. Preparing the TCRbeta library involved the use of unique molecular identifiers. TCRdb passed the PCR reads through MiXCR, listing each CDR3 protein once. The sample yields a few hundred thousand distinct CDR3 sequences, approximately 13% seen once. The CDR3 is 13 residues long. From germline, CDR1 is SGHRS and CDR2 YFSETQ. Trimming removed 5 bases at V and 2 bases at J, with 8 bases between. The data are from a study of T-cell reconstitution after alpha-beta-depleted transplantation in children. General study findings and limits: From newly produced T cells came most of the T-cell counts and diversity one year after transplant. The origin of alpha-beta T cells about two months after transplant was reportedly several hundred expanded graft clones. Recipient T cells and thymic progenitors that survived were the source of the high TCRbeta diversity seen at day 60 in some patients.

This sequence joins TRBV5-1 and TRBJ1-3; D gene uncertain. This TCR derives from a male patient younger than 18 who had a stem cell transplant for acute myeloid leukemia, so the T cells may come from the graft donor. The sequenced sample was PBMCs, mostly from graft donor cells, obtained 360 days after TCRalphabeta/CD19-depleted stem cell transplant. DNA of the CDR3: TGCGCCAGCAGTTCGGGAACTGGAAACACCATATATTTT. Protein sequence: CASSSGTGNTIYF.